This T cell receptor beta chain was documented in a study of human T cells and chemical hapten exposure. Study background: Patch testing was performed with 0.01% DPC on the upper back, with reading at 6 days.

Time point in this sample: pre-sensitization, week 0. Documented treatment: therapeutic diphenylcyclopropenone sensitization with weekly scalp DPC. The study's findings and limits: It was expanded TCRs that formed significantly more large CDR3 similarity clusters than controls did.

TCRdb re-analysed the RACE reads in MiXCR, keeping a single row per CDR3 protein. The sample lists a few hundred thousand distinct CDR3 sequences, roughly 6% occurring once. As to this clonotype: Antigen: not known.

Germline assignment: CDR1 MNHEY and CDR2 SVGEGT. The germline V and J ends were trimmed by 5 bases and 6 bases, with 11 bases remaining between them. The CDR3 runs to 13 residues. This receptor was obtained from a woman aged 18-29 years with alopecia areata. Some clones in this sample may be carry-over from other donors' samples. This chain links TRBV6-2 or TRBV6-3 with TRBJ2-1, with D unresolved. The sequencing used whole blood, collected in connection with sensitization to the hapten diphenylcyclopropenone (DPC). The CDR3: CASSPGWTNEQFF. The CDR3 DNA reads as TGTGCCAGCAGTCCCGGCTGGACCAATGAGCAGTTCTTC.